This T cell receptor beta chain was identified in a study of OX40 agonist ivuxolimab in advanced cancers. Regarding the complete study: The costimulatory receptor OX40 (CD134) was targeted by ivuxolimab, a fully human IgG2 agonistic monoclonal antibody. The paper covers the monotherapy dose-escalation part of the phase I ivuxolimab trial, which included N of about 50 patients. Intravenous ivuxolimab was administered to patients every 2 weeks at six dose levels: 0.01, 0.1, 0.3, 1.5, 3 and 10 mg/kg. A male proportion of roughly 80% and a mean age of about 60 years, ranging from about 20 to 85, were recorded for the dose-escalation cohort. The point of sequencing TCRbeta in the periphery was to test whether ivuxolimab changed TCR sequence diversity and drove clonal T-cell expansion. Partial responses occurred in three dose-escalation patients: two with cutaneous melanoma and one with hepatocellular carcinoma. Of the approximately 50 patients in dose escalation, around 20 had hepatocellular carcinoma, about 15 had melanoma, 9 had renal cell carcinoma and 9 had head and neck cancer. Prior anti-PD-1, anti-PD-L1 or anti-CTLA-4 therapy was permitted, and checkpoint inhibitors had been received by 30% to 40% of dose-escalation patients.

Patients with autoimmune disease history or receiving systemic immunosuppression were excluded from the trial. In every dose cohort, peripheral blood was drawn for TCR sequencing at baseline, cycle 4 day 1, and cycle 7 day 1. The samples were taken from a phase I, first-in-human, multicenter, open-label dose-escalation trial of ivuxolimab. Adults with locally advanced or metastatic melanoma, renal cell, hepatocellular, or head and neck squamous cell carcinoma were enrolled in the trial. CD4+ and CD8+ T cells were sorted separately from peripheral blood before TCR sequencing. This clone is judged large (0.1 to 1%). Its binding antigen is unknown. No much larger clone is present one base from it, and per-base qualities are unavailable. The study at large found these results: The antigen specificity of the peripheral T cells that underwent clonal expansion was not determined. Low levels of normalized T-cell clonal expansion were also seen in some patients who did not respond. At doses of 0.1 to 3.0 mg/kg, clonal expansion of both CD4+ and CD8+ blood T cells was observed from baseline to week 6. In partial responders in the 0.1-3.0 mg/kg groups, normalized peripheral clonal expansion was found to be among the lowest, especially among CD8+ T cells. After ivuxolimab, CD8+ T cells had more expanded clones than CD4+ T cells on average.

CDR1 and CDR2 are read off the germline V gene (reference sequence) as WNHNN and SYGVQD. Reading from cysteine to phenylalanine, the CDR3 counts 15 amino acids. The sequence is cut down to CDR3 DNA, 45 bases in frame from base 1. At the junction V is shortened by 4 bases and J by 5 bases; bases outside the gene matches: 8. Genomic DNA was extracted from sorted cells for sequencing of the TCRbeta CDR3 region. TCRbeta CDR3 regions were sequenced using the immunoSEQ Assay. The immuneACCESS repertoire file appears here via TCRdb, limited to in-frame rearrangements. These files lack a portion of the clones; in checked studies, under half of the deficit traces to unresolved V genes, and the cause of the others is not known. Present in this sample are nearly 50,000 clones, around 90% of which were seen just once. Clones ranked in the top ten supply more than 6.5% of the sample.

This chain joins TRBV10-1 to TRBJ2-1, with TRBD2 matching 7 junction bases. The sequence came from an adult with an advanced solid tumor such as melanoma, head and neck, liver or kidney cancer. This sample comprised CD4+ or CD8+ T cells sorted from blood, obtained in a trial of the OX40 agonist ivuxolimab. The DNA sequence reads TGCGCCAGCAGTGGATCAAGCGGGGCGGACAATGAGCAGTTCTTC. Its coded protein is CASSGSSGADNEQFF.